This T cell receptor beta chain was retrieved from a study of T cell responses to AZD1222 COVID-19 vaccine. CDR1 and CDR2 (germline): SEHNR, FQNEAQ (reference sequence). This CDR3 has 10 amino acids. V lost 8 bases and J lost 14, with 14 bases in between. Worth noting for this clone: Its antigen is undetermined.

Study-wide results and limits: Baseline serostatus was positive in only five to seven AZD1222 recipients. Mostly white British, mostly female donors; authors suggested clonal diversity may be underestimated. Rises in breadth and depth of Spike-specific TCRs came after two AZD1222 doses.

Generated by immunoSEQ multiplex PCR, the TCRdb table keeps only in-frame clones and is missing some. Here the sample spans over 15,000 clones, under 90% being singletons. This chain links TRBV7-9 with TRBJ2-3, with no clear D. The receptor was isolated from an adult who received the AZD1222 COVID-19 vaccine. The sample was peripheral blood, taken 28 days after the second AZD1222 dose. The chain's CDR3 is CASSSTLPYF. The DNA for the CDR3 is TGTGCCAGCTCGAGCACCTTGCCGTATTTT.